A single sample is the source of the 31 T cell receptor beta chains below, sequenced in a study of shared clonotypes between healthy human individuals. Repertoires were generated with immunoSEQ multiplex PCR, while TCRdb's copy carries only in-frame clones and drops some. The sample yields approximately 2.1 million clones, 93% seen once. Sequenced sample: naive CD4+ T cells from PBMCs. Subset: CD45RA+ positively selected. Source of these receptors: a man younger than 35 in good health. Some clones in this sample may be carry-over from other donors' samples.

CDR3 protein: CASSLGQDAQGEYF. The CDR3 nucleotides read TGCGCCAGCAGCTTGGGACAGGACGCGCAGGGGGAGTACTTC. This chain joins TRBV5-1 and TRBJ2-7; 7 nucleotides align to TRBD1. J gave up 11 bases and V 0 bases, and 11 bases lay outside the gene matches. Germline V gene data show CDR1 as SGHRS and CDR2 as YFSETQ. CDR3 size: 14 residues.

Written as DNA, the CDR3 is TGTGCCAGCAGCTTAGGAGGGATTCGGGCCTACGAGCAGTACTTC. Its translation is CASSLGGIRAYEQYF. V and J are TRBV7-6 and TRBJ2-7, with D perhaps TRBD2 (5 bases). Germline values: CDR1 SGHVS, CDR2 FNYEAQ. Between the trimmed V and J ends, which lost 1 base and 2 bases, there was a span of 12 bases. The CDR3 contains 15 residues.

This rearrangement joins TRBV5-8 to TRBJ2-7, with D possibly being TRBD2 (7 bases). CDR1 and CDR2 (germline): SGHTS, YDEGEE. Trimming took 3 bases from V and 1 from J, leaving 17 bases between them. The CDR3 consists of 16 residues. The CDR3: CASSSYGGGSSYEQYF. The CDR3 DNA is TGTGCCAGCAGCTCCTATGGGGGCGGGAGTTCCTACGAGCAGTACTTC.

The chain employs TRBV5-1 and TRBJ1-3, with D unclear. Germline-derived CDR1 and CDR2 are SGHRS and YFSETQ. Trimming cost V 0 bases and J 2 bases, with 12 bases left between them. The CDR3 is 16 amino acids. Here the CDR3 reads CASSLEYQGAGNTIYF. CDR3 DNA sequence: TGCGCCAGCAGCTTGGAGTACCAAGGAGCTGGAAACACCATATATTTT.

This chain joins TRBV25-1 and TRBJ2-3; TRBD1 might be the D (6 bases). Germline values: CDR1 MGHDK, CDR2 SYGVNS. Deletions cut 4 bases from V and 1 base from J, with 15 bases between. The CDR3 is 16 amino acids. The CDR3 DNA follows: TGTGCCAGCAGTGGAGCCGGGACAACACGCACAGATACGCAGTATTTT. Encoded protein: CASSGAGTTRTDTQYF. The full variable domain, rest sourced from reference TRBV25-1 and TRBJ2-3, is EADIYQTPRYLVIGTGKKITLECSQTMGHDKMYWYQQDPGMELHLIHYSYGVNSTEKGDLSSESTVSRIRTEHFPLTLESARPSHTSQYLCASSGAGTTRTDTQYFGPGTRLTVL.

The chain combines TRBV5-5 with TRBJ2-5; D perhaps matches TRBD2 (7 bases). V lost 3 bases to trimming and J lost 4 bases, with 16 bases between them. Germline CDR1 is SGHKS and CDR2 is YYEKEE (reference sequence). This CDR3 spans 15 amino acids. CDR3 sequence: CASSWGRGGIETQYF. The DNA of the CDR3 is TGTGCCAGCAGCTGGGGGCGGGGAGGGATAGAGACCCAGTACTTC.

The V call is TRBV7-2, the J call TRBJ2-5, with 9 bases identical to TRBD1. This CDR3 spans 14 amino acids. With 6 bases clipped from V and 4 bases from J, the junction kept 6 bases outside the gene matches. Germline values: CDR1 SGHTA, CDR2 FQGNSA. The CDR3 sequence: CASRPGQGLETQYF. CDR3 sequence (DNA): TGTGCCAGCAGACCGGGACAGGGTTTAGAGACCCAGTACTTC.

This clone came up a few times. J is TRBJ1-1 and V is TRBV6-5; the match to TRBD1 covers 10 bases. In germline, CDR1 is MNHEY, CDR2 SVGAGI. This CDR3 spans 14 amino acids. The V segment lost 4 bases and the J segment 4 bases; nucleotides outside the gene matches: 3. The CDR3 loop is CASSSTGGGTEAFF. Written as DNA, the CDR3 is TGTGCCAGCAGTTCGACAGGGGGCGGCACTGAAGCTTTCTTT.

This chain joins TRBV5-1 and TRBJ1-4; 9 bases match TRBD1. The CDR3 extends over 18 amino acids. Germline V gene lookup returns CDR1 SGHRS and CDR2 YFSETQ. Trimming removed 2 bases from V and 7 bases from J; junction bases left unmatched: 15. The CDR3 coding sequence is TGCGCCAGCAGCTTTGGAAACAGGGGGCCGGGTTTCGGTGAAAAACTGTTTTTT. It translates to CASSFGNRGPGFGEKLFF.

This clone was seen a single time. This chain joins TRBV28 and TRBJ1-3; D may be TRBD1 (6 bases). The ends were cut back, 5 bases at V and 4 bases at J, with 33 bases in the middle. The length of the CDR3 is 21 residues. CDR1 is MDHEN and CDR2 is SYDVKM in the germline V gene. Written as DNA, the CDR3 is TGTGCCAGCAGTCCACCAATCCGGGGGGTAACAGGGAGCATAGGAGGAAACACCATATATTTT. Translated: CASSPPIRGVTGSIGGNTIYF.

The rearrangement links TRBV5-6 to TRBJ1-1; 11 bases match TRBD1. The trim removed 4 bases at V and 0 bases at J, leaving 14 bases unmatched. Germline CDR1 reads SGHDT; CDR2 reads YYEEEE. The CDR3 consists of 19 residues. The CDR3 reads CASSSGYADRGLLNTEAFF. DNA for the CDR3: TGTGCCAGCAGCAGCGGTTACGCGGACAGGGGGCTCCTGAACACTGAAGCTTTCTTT. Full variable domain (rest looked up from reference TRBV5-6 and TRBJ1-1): DAGVTQSPTHLIKTRGQQVTLRCSPKSGHDTVSWYQQALGQGPQFIFQYYEEEERQRGNFPDRFSGHQFPNYSSELNVNALLLGDSALYLCASSSGYADRGLLNTEAFFGQGTRLTVV.

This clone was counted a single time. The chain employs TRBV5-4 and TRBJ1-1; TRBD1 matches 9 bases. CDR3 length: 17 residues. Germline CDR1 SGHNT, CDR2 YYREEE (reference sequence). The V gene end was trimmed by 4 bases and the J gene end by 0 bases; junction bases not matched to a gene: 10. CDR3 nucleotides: TGTGCCAGCAGCACACTTAGGACAGGGGTTTTGAACACTGAAGCTTTCTTT. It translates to CASSTLRTGVLNTEAFF.

The CDR3 loop is CASSIAASKNTEAFF. For the CDR3, the DNA is TGTGCCAGTAGTATCGCGGCCAGCAAAAACACTGAAGCTTTCTTT. The chain couples TRBV19 to TRBJ1-1, with D hard to call. V was trimmed by 3 bases and J by 2 bases, leaving 13 bases between them. Germline V gives CDR1 LNHDA, CDR2 SQIVND (reference sequence). The CDR3 runs 15 residues. Full variable domain (remainder filled in from reference TRBV19 and TRBJ1-1): DGGITQSPKYLFRKEGQNVTLSCEQNLNHDAMYWYRQDPGQGLRLIYYSQIVNDFQKGDIAEGYSVSREKKESFPLTVTSAQKNPTAFYLCASSIAASKNTEAFFGQGTRLTVV.

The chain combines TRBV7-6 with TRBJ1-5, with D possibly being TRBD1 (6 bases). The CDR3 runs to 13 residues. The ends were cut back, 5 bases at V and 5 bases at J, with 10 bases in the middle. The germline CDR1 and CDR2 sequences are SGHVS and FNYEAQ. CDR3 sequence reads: CASSQQGDQPQHF. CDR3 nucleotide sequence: TGTGCCAGCAGCCAACAGGGCGATCAGCCCCAGCATTTT.

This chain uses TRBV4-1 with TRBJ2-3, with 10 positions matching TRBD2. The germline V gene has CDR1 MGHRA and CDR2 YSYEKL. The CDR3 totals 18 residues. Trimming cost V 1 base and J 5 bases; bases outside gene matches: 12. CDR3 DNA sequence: TGCGCCAGCAGCCAAGTGGGGCTAGCGGGGGTGCGAGAAGATACGCAGTATTTT. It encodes CASSQVGLAGVREDTQYF.

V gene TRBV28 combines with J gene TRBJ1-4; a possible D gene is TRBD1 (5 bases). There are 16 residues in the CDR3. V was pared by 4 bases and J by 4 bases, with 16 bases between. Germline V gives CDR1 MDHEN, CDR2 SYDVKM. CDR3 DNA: TGTGCCAGCAGTTCGCTCAACAGGAGCTATAATGAAAAACTGTTTTTT. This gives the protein CASSSLNRSYNEKLFF.

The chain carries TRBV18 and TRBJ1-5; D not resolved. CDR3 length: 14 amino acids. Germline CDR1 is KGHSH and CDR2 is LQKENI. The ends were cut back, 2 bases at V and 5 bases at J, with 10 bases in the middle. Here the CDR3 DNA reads TGTGCCAGCTCACCATTGTCGGAGGATCAGCCCCAGCATTTT. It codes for CASSPLSEDQPQHF.

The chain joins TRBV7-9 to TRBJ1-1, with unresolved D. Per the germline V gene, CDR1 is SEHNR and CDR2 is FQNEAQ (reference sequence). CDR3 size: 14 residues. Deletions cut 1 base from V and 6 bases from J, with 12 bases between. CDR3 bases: TGTGCCAGCAGCTTAGTGAGGTCTGGGGCTGAAGCTTTCTTT. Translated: CASSLVRSGAEAFF.

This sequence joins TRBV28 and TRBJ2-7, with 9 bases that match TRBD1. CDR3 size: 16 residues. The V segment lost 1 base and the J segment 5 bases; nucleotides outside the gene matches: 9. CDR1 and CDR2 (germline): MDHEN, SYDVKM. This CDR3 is CASSLLFGDRADEQYF. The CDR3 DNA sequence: TGTGCCAGCAGTTTATTATTCGGGGACAGGGCCGACGAGCAGTACTTC.

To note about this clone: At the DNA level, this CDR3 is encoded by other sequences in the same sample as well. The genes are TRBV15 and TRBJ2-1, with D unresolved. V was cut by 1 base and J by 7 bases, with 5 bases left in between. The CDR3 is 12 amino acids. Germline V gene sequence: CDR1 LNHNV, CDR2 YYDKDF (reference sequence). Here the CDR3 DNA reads TGTGCCACCAGCAGAGGGGGTAATGAGCAGTTCTTC. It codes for CATSRGGNEQFF.

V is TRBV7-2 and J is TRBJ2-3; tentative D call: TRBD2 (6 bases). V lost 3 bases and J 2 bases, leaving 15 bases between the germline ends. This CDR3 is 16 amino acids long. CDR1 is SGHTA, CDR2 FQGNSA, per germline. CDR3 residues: CASSLGAGRTTDTQYF. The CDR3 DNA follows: TGTGCCAGCAGCTTGGGTGCGGGACGGACCACAGATACGCAGTATTTT.

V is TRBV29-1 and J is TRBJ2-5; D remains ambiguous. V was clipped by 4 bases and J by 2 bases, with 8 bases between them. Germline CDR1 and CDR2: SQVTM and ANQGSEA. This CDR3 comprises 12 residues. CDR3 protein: CSVASAQETQYF. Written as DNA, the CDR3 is TGCAGCGTTGCCTCGGCGCAAGAGACCCAGTACTTC.

The CDR3 spells CASSLASGRAQETQYF. In DNA, the CDR3 is TGTGCCAGCAGTCTGGCAAGCGGGAGGGCCCAAGAGACCCAGTACTTC. The V and J genes are TRBV28 and TRBJ2-5; TRBD2 agrees at 10 bases. V gave up 5 bases and J gave up 1 base; unmatched junction bases: 7. The CDR3 consists of 16 residues. Germline loops: CDR1 MDHEN, CDR2 SYDVKM.

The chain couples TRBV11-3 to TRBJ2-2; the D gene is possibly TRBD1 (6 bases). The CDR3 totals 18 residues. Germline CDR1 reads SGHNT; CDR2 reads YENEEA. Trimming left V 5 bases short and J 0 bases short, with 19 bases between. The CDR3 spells CASSPTGTRPANTGELFF. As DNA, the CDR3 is TGTGCCAGCAGCCCCACCGGGACAAGGCCTGCGAACACCGGGGAGCTGTTTTTT.

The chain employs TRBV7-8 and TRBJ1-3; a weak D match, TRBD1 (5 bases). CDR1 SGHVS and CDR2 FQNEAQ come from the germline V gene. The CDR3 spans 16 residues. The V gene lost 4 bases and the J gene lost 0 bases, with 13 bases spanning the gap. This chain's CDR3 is CASSSRGGFSGNTIYF. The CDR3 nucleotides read TGTGCCAGCAGCTCGAGGGGCGGGTTCTCTGGAAACACCATATATTTT.

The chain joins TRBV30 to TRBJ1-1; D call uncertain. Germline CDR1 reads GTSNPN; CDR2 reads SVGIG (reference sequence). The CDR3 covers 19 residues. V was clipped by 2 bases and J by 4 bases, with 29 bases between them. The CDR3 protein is CAWSTTGRRFTASLTEAFF. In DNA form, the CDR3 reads TGTGCCTGGAGTACGACGGGTCGTCGGTTCACCGCCTCTCTCACTGAAGCTTTCTTT.

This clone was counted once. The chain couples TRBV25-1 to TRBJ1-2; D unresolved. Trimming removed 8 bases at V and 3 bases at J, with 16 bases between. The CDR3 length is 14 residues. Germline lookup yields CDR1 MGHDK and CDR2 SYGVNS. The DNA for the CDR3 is TGTGCCAGCCCCGAGGAGGGCTATCACTATGGCTACACCTTC. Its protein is CASPEEGYHYGYTF.

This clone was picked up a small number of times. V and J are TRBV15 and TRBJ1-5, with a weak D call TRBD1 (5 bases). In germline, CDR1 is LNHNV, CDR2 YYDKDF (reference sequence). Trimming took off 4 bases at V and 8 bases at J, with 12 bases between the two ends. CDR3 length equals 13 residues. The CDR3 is CATSNSGPKPQHF. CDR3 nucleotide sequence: TGTGCCACCAGCAATTCGGGACCCAAGCCCCAGCATTTT.

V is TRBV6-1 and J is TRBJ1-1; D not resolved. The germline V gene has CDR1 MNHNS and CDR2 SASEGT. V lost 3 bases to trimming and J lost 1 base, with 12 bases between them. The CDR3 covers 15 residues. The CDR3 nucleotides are TGTGCCAGCAGTGAGAGGTACAGACAGAACACTGAAGCTTTCTTT. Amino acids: CASSERYRQNTEAFF.

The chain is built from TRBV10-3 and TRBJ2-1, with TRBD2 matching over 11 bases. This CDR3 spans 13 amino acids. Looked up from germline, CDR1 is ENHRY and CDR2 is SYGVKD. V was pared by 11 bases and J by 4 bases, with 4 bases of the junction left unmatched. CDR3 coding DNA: TGTGCCGTAGCTAGCGGGGGGTACAATGAGCAGTTCTTC. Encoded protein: CAVASGGYNEQFF.

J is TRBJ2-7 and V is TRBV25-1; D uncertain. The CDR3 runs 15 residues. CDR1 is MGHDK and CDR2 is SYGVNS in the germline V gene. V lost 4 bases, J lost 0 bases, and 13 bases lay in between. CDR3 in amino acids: CASSGYGITSYEQYF. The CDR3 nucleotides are TGTGCCAGCAGTGGTTACGGCATCACCTCCTACGAGCAGTACTTC.